The 5 T cell receptor beta chains below were found in one sample sequenced in a study of blood T cell repertoires in COVID-19. TCRdb's table, derived via immunoSEQ multiplex PCR, lists solely in-frame clones and lacks some. The sample carries fewer than 250,000 clones, approximately 86% recorded once. Sequencing was done on a sample of peripheral blood. The receptor source for this set is a man in his 60s with COVID-19, enrolled during active disease.

The V call is TRBV5-4, the J call TRBJ1-2; 8 positions agree with TRBD1. The V and J ends lost 3 bases and 1 base, in that order; junction bases with no gene match: 8. This CDR3 is built from 16 residues. Germline CDR1 SGHNT, CDR2 YYREEE (reference sequence). As DNA, the CDR3 is TGTGCCAGCAGCTGGAGGACAGGGACCCTTAACTATGGCTACACCTTC. Translation gives CASSWRTGTLNYGYTF. Using reference TRBV5-4 and TRBJ1-2 for the parts outside the CDR3, the full variable domain is ETGVTQSPTHLIKTRGQQVTLRCSSQSGHNTVSWYQQALGQGPQFIFQYYREEENGRGNFPPRFSGLQFPNYSSELNVNALELDDSALYLCASSWRTGTLNYGYTFGSGTRLTVV.

The rearrangement uses TRBV18 and TRBJ1-5, with D possibly TRBD1 on 5 matching bases. The CDR3 runs 13 residues. The ends were cut back, 8 bases at V and 1 base at J, with 9 bases in the middle. The germline CDR1 and CDR2 sequences are KGHSH and LQKENI. CDR3 sequence reads: CASVQGSNQPQHF. Here the CDR3 DNA reads TGTGCCAGCGTCCAGGGAAGCAATCAGCCCCAGCATTTT.

The table lists this clone with a count of one. The chain carries TRBV10-3 and TRBJ2-7, with D unresolved. Trimming took off 2 bases at V and 2 bases at J, with 4 bases between the two ends. The CDR3 consists of 12 residues. Germline lookup yields CDR1 ENHRY and CDR2 SYGVKD. CDR3 nucleotides: TGTGCCATCAGTGAGACTGCCTACGAGCAGTACTTC. Residues: CAISETAYEQYF.

This chain connects TRBV5-6 to TRBJ2-5; weak D call: TRBD1 (5 bases). This CDR3 has 13 residues. Trimming took off 3 bases at V and 3 bases at J, with 9 bases between the two ends. CDR1 is SGHDT, CDR2 YYEEEE, per germline. CDR3 sequence reads: CASSSGLEETQYF. CDR3 nucleotides: TGTGCCAGCAGCTCAGGGCTGGAAGAGACCCAGTACTTC.

CDR3 loop: CASSFQGVGAKNIQYF. In nucleotides, the CDR3 is TGTGCCAGCAGTTTTCAGGGGGTGGGGGCCAAAAACATTCAGTACTTC. The chain uses TRBV27 and TRBJ2-4; 7 bases are a match to TRBD1. With 3 bases clipped from V and 1 base from J, the junction kept 6 bases outside the gene matches. This CDR3 contains 16 residues. Germline V lookup: CDR1 MNHEY, CDR2 SMNVEV (reference sequence).